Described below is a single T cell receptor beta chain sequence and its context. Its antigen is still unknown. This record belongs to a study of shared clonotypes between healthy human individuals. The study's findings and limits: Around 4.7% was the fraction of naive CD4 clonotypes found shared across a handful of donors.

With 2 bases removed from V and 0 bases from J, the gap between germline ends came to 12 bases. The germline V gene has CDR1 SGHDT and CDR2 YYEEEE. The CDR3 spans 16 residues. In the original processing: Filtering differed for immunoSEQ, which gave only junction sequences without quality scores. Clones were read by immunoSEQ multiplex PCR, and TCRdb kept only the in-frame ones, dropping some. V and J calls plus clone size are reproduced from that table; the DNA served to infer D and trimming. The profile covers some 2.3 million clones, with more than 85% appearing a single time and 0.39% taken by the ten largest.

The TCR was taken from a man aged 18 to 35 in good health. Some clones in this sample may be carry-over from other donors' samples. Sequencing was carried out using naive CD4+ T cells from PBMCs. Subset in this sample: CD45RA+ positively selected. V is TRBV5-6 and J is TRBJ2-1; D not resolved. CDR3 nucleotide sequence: TGTGCCAGCAGCTTCGGTCGGTTGAACTCCTACAATGAGCAGTTCTTC. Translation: CASSFGRLNSYNEQFF.